The 2 T cell receptor beta chains in this list originate from one sample, sequenced in a study of cytomegalovirus exposure and HLA in healthy donors. Using immunoSEQ multiplex PCR, the repertoire was profiled, and TCRdb retains in-frame clones only, with some absent. The table records about 140,000 clones, roughly nine tenths of them present only once. Sequenced material: PBMCs. The receptor set was obtained from a young man in good health and CMV-seronegative.

This chain links TRBV5-4 with TRBJ2-3, with D possibly matching TRBD1 (6 bases). The CDR3 totals 14 residues. Germline V gene lookup returns CDR1 SGHNT and CDR2 YYREEE (reference sequence). Trimming removed 0 bases at V and 3 bases at J, with 8 bases between. Written as DNA, the CDR3 is TGTGCCAGCAGCTTGGCAGGGGCGACAGATACGCAGTATTTT. Translated, it gives CASSLAGATDTQYF.

This clone has only a few counts. This sequence joins TRBV28 and TRBJ2-2; TRBD2 agrees at 8 bases. Germline-derived CDR1 and CDR2 are MDHEN and SYDVKM. Losses at the gene ends were 6 bases for V and 4 bases for J; bases not matched to a gene: 13. This CDR3 contains 17 residues. In nucleotides, the CDR3 is TGTGCCAGCAGAATCTCGGGGCTAGCGGGTGCCACCGGGGAGCTGTTTTTT. Translation gives CASRISGLAGATGELFF.